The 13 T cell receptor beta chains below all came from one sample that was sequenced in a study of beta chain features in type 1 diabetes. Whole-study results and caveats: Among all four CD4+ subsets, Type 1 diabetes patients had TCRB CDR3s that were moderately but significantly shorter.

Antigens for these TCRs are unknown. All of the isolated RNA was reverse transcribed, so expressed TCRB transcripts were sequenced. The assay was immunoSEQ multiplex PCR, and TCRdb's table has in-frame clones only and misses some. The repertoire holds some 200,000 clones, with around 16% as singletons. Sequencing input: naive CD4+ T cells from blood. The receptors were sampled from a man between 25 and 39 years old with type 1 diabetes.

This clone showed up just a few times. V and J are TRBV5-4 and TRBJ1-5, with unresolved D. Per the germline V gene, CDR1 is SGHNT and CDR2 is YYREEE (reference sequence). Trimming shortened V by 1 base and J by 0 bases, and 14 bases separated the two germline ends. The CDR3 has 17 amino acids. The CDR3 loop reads CASSLNWDRFSNQPQHF. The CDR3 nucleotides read TGTGCCAGCAGCTTGAATTGGGATAGGTTTAGCAATCAGCCCCAGCATTTT.

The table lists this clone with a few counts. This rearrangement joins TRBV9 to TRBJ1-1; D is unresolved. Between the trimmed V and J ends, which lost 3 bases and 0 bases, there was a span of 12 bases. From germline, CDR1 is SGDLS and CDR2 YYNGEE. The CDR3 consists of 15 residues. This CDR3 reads CASSALSDLNTEAFF. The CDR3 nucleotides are TGTGCCAGCAGCGCCCTTTCCGATTTGAACACTGAAGCTTTCTTT. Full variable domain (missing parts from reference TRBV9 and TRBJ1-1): DSGVTQTPKHLITATGQRVTLRCSPRSGDLSVYWYQQSLDQGLQFLIQYYNGEERAKGNILERFSAQQFPDLHSELNLSSLELGDSALYFCASSALSDLNTEAFFGQGTRLTVV.

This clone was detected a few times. The chain's CDR3 is CASIGTGSGNEQFF. The CDR3 DNA reads TGTGCCAGCATTGGGACAGGGAGTGGGAATGAGCAGTTCTTC. This rearrangement joins TRBV7-9 to TRBJ2-1; 9 positions agree with TRBD1. From germline, CDR1 is SEHNR and CDR2 FQNEAQ (reference sequence). The length of the CDR3 is 14 residues. With 7 bases clipped from V and 7 bases from J, the junction kept 8 bases outside the gene matches.

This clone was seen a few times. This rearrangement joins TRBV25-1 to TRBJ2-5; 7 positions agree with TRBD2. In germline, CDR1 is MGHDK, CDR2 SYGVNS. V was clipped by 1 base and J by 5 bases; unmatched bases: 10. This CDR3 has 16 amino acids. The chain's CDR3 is CASSELGRGSEETQYF. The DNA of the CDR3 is TGTGCCAGCAGTGAATTGGGGCGCGGGAGTGAGGAGACCCAGTACTTC.

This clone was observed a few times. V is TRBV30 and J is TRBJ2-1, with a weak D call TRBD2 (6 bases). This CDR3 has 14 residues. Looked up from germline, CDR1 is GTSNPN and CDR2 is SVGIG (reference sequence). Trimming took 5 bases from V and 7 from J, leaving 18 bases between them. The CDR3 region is CAWDLRGSGNEQFF. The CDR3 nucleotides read TGTGCCTGGGATCTAAGGGGTAGCGGAAATGAGCAGTTCTTC.

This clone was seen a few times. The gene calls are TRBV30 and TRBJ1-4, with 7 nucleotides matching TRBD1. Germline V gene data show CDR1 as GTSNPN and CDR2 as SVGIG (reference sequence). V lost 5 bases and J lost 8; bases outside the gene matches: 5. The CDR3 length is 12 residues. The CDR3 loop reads CAWGQVTEKLFF. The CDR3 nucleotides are TGTGCCTGGGGACAGGTTACAGAAAAACTGTTTTTT.

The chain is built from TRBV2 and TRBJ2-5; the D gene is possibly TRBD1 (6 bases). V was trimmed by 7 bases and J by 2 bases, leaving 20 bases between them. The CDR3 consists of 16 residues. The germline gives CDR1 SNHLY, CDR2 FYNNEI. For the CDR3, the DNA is TGTGCCAGCACCCTGAACCTAGGACAGTCACAAGAGACCCAGTACTTC. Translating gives CASTLNLGQSQETQYF. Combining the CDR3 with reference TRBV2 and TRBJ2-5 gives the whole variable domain EPEVTQTPSHQVTQMGQEVILRCVPISNHLYFYWYRQILGQKVEFLVSFYNNEISEKSEIFDDQFSVERPDGSNFTLKIRSTKLEDSAMYFCASTLNLGQSQETQYFGPGTRLLVL.

The CDR3 sequence is CASSLGTSGEQYF. DNA of the CDR3: TGCGCCAGCAGCTTGGGGACTAGCGGCGAGCAGTACTTC. The V gene is TRBV5-1, the J gene TRBJ2-7; 10 bases fit TRBD2. This CDR3 spans 13 amino acids. V shed 0 bases, J shed 6 bases, and the junction held 0 bases outside the gene matches. CDR1 and CDR2 from the germline V gene are SGHRS and YFSETQ.

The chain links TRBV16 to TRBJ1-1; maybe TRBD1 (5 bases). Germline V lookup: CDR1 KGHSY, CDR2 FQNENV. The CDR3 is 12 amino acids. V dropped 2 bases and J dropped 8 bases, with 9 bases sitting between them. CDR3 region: CASSQGTSEAFF. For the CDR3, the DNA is TGTGCCAGCAGCCAAGGGACCTCCGAAGCTTTCTTT.

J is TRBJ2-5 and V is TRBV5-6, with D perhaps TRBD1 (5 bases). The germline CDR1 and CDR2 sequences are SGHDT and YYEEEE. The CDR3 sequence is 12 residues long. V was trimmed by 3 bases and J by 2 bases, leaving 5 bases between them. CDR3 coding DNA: TGTGCCAGCAGCTGGACACAAGAGACCCAGTACTTC. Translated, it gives CASSWTQETQYF. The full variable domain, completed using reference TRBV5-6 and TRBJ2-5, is DAGVTQSPTHLIKTRGQQVTLRCSPKSGHDTVSWYQQALGQGPQFIFQYYEEEERQRGNFPDRFSGHQFPNYSSELNVNALLLGDSALYLCASSWTQETQYFGPGTRLLVL.

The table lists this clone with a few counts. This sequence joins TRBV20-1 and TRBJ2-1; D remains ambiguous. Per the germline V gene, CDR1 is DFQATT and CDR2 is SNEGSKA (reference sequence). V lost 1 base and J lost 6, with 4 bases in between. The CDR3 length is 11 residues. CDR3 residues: CSARGTNEQFF. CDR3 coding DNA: TGCAGTGCTAGAGGGACCAATGAGCAGTTCTTC.

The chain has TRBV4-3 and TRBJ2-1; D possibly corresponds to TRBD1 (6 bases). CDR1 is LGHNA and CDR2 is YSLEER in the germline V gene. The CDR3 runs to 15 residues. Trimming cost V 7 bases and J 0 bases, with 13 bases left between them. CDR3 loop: CASTRTVYSYNEQFF. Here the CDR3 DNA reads TGCGCCAGCACCAGGACAGTCTACTCCTACAATGAGCAGTTCTTC.

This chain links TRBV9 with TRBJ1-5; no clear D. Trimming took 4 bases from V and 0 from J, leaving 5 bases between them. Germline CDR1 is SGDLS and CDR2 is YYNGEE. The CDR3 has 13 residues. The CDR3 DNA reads TGTGCCAGCAGCAGGGATAGCAATCAGCCCCAGCATTTT. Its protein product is CASSRDSNQPQHF.